Below, 8 T cell receptor beta chains from the same sample are listed, as sequenced in a study of T-cell memory formation after mild COVID-19. TCRdb passed the 5' RACE reads through MiXCR, listing each CDR3 protein once. The data contain about 180,000 distinct CDR3 sequences, approximately 16% of them seen just once; the ten biggest clones take up approximately 2.1%. The specimen was PBMCs or a T cell subset sorted from them (not recorded which). The receptors were gathered from an adult woman who had mild COVID-19 (a few samples of this study predate the infection). Cell type and time point are not known.

The V gene is TRBV15, the J gene TRBJ1-4; D possibly corresponds to TRBD1 (5 bases). Germline V lookup: CDR1 LNHNV, CDR2 YYDKDF (reference sequence). V was shortened by 2 bases and J by 7 bases, with 17 bases between the two germline ends. The CDR3 totals 16 residues. CDR3 in DNA: TGTGCCACCAGCAGACGGGGCCGCCAAGGAGGTGAAAAACTGTTTTTT. Translating it yields CATSRRGRQGGEKLFF.

This chain uses TRBV3-1 with TRBJ1-2, with D maybe TRBD1 (6 bases). CDR1 and CDR2 from the germline V gene are LGHDT and YNNKEL (reference sequence). The CDR3 is 14 residues long. Trimming took 4 bases from V and 5 from J, leaving 14 bases between them. CDR3 bases: TGTGCCAGCAGCCGATGGGACAACCCGTATGGCTACACCTTC. This gives the protein CASSRWDNPYGYTF. The full variable domain, its missing parts supplied by reference TRBV3-1 and TRBJ1-2, is DTAVSQTPKYLVTQMGNDKSIKCEQNLGHDTMYWYKQDSKKFLKIMFSYNNKELIINETVPNRFSPKSPDKAHLNLHINSLELGDSAVYFCASSRWDNPYGYTFGSGTRLTVV.

J is TRBJ1-2 and V is TRBV9; unclear D gene. This CDR3 contains 13 residues. Germline V gives CDR1 SGDLS, CDR2 YYNGEE. V lost 0 bases and J lost 11, with 14 bases in between. This CDR3 reads CASSVEGRAYYTF. The CDR3 nucleotides are TGTGCCAGCAGCGTAGAGGGCAGAGCTTATTACACCTTC.

The gene calls are TRBV20-1 and TRBJ2-5; D ambiguous. CDR3 length: 11 amino acids. Germline loops: CDR1 DFQATT, CDR2 SNEGSKA (reference sequence). V lost 3 bases and J lost 4, with 6 bases in between. DNA for the CDR3: TGCAGTGCTAGTATCCTAGAGACCCAGTACTTC. Encoded protein: CSASILETQYF.

This chain links TRBV12-3 or TRBV12-4 with TRBJ1-1; possibly TRBD1 for D (6 bases). CDR3 length: 12 amino acids. The V gene lost 5 bases and the J gene lost 10 bases, with 14 bases spanning the gap. For the CDR3, the DNA is TGTGCCAGCAGTGAGGACAGCAGGGTAGCTTTCTTT. Translating it yields CASSEDSRVAFF.

The genes are TRBV10-3 and TRBJ2-1; 7 positions match TRBD2. This CDR3 has 14 amino acids. With 6 bases clipped from V and 6 bases from J, the junction kept 8 bases outside the gene matches. Germline V gives CDR1 ENHRY, CDR2 SYGVKD. Here the CDR3 DNA reads TGTGCCATCAGCAGCCCCTCTAGCGGCAATGAGCAGTTCTTC. Protein: CAISSPSSGNEQFF.

There are a few counts of this clonotype. The rearrangement links TRBV7-2 to TRBJ1-5; no clear D. The V end was cut by 0 bases, the J end by 7 bases, with 13 bases between. The germline V gene encodes CDR1 SGHTA and CDR2 FQGNSA. CDR3 length equals 15 residues. The CDR3 is CASSLAYSPGQPQHF. In nucleotides, the CDR3 is TGTGCCAGCAGCTTAGCATACAGCCCTGGACAGCCCCAGCATTTT.

The chain uses TRBV5-4 and TRBJ2-3; no reliable D call. The CDR3 loop spans 13 amino acids. The germline gives CDR1 SGHNT, CDR2 YYREEE (reference sequence). V was cut by 4 bases and J by 9 bases, with 15 bases left in between. DNA for the CDR3: TGTGCCAGCAGCCTTGAACCGGACCACACGCAGTATTTT. Its protein product is CASSLEPDHTQYF.